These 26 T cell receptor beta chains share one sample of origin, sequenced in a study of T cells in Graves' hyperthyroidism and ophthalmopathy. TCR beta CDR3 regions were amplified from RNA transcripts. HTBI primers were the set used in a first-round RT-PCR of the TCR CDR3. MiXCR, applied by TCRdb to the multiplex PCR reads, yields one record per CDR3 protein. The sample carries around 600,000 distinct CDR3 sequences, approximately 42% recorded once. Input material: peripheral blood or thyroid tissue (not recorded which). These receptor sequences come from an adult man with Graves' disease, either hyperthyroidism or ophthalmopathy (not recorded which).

The CDR3 nucleotides read TGTGCCAGCAGTCCGGACAGGGCCCTCTCTGGAAACACCATATATTTT. It is translated as CASSPDRALSGNTIYF. The chain is built from TRBV2 and TRBJ1-3, with TRBD1 matching 8 bases. The CDR3 totals 16 residues. V was clipped by 5 bases and J by 0 bases; unmatched bases: 6. The germline V gene encodes CDR1 SNHLY and CDR2 FYNNEI.

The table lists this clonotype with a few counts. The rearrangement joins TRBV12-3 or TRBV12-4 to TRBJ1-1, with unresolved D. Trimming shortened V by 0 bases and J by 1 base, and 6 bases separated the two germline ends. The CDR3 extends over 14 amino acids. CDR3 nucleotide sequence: TGTGCCAGCAGTTTAGCTCTGCGGAACACTGAAGCTTTCTTT. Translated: CASSLALRNTEAFF.

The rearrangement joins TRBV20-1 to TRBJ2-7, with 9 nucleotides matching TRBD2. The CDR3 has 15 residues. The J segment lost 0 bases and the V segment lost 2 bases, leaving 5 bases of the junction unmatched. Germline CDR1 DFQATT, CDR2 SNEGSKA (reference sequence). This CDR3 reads CSARPTSGYSYEQYF. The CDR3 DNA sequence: TGCAGTGCTAGACCGACTAGCGGATACTCCTACGAGCAGTACTTC.

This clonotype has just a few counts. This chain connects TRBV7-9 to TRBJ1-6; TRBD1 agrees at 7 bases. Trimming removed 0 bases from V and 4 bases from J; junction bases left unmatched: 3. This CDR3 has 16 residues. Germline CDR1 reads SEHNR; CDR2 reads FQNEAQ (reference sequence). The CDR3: CASSLAGTEYNSPLHF. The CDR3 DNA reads TGTGCCAGCAGCTTAGCCGGGACAGAGTATAATTCACCCCTCCACTTT.

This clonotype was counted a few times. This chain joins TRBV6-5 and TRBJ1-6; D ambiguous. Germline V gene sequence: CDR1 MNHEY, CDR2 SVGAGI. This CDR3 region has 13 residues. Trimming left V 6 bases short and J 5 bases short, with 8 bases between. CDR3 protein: CASRRRNNSPLHF. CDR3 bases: TGTGCCAGCAGACGACGGAATAATTCACCCCTCCACTTT.

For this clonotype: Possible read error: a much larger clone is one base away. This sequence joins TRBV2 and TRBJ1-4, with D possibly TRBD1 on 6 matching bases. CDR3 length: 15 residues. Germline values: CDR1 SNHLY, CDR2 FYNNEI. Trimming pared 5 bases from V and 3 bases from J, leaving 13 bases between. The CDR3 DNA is TGTGCCAGCAGTCAGGGGATGGGGTCTAATGAAAAACTGTTTTTT. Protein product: CASSQGMGSNEKLFF.

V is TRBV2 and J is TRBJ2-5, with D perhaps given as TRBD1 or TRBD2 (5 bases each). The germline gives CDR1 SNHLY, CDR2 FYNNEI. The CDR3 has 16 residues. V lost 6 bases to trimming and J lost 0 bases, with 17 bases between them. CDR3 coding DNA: TGTGCCAGCAGACCTGGGACGAAGGGCCACCAAGAGACCCAGTACTTC. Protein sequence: CASRPGTKGHQETQYF.

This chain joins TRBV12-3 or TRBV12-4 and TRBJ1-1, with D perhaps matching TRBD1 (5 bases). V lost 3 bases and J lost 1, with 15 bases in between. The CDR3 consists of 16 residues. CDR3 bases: TGTGCCAGCAGTTTGTTGGTGGTGGGACCGAACACTGAAGCTTTCTTT. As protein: CASSLLVVGPNTEAFF.

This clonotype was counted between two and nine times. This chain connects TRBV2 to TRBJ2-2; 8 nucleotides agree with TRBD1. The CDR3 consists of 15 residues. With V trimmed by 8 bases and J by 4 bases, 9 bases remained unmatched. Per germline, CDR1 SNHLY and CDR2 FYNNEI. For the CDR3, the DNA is TGTGCCAGCGCTAGGCAGGGGGCTATCACCGGGGAGCTGTTTTTT. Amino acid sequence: CASARQGAITGELFF. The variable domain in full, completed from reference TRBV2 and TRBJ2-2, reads EPEVTQTPSHQVTQMGQEVILRCVPISNHLYFYWYRQILGQKVEFLVSFYNNEISEKSEIFDDQFSVERPDGSNFTLKIRSTKLEDSAMYFCASARQGAITGELFFGEGSRLTVL.

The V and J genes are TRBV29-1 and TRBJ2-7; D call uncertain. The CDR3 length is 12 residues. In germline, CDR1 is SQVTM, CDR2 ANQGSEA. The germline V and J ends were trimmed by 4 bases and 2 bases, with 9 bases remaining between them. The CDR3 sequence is CSVVKDPYEQYF. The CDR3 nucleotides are TGCAGCGTTGTTAAGGACCCCTACGAGCAGTACTTC.

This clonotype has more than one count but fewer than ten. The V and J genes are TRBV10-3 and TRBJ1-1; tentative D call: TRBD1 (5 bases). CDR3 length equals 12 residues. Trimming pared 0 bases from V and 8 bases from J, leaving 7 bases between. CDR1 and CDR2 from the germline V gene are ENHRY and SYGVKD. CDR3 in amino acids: CAISESGGEAFF. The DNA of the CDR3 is TGTGCCATCAGTGAGTCGGGGGGGGAAGCTTTCTTT.

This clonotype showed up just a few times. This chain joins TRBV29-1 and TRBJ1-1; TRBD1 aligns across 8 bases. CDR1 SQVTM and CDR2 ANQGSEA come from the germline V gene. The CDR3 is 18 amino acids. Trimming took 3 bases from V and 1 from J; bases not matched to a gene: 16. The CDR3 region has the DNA TGCAGCGTTGAGATCAGGGGGCAGGTGGTTTGGGAGAACACTGAAGCTTTCTTT. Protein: CSVEIRGQVVWENTEAFF.

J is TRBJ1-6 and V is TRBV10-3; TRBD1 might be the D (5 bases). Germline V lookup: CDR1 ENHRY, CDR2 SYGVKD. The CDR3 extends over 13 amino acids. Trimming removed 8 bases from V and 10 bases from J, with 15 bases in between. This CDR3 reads CAIWQGVASPLHF. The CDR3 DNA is TGTGCCATCTGGCAGGGAGTCGCCTCACCCCTCCACTTT.

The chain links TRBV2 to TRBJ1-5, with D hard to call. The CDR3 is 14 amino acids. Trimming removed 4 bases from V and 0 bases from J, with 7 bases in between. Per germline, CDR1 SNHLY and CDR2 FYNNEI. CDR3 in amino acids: CASSVEDSNQPQHF. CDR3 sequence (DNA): TGTGCCAGCAGTGTAGAAGATAGCAATCAGCCCCAGCATTTT.

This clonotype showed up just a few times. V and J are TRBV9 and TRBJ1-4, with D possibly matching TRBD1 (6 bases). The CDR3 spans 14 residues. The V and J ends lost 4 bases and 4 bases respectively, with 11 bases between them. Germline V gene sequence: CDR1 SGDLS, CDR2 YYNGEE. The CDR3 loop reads CASSFRGNNEKLFF. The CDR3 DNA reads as TGTGCCAGCAGCTTCAGGGGTAATAATGAAAAACTGTTTTTT. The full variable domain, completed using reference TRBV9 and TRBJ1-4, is DSGVTQTPKHLITATGQRVTLRCSPRSGDLSVYWYQQSLDQGLQFLIQYYNGEERAKGNILERFSAQQFPDLHSELNLSSLELGDSALYFCASSFRGNNEKLFFGSGTQLSVL.

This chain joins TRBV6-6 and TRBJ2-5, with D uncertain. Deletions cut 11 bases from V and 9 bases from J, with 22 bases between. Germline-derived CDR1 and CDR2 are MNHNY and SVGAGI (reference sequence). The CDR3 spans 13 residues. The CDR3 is CASKAVSNQPQYF. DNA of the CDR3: TGTGCCTCGAAGGCAGTGAGCAATCAGCCCCAGTACTTC.

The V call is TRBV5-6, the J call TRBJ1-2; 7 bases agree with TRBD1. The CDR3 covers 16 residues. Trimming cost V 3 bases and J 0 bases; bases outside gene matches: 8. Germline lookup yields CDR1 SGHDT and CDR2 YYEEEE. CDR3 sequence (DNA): TGTGCCAGCAGCTGGGAGACAGGGACTACTAACTATGGCTACACCTTC. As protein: CASSWETGTTNYGYTF.

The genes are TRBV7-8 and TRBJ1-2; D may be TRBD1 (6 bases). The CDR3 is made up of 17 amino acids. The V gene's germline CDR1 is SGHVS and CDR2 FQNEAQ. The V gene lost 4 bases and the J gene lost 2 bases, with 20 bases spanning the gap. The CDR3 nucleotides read TGTGCCAGCAGCTCCCTTGGGACAAGATTACACAACTATGGCTACACCTTC. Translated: CASSSLGTRLHNYGYTF.

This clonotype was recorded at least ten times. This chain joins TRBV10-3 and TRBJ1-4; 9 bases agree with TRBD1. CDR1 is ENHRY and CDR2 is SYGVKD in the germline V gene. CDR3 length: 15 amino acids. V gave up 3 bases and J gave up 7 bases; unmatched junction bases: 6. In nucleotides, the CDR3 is TGTGCCATCAGTGAAGTAACGGGACAGGGTGAAAAACTGTTTTTT. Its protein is CAISEVTGQGEKLFF.

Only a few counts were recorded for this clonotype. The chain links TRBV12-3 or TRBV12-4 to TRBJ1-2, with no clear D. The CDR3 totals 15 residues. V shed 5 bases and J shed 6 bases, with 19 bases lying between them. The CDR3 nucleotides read TGTGCCAGCAGTCCAGCGACGGCCCGCGATAATGGCTACACCTTC. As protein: CASSPATARDNGYTF.

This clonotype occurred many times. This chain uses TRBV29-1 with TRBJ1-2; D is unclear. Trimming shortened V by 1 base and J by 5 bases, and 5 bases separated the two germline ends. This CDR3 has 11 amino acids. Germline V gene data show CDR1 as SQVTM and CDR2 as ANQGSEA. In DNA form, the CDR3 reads TGCAGCGTTGAAGGACGGTATGGCTACACCTTC. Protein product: CSVEGRYGYTF.

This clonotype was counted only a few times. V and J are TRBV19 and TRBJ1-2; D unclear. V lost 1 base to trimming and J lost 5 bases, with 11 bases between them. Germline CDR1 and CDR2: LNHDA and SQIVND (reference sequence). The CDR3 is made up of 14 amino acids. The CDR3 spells CASSIGFGSYGYTF. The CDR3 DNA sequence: TGTGCCAGTAGTATAGGGTTCGGGTCTTATGGCTACACCTTC.

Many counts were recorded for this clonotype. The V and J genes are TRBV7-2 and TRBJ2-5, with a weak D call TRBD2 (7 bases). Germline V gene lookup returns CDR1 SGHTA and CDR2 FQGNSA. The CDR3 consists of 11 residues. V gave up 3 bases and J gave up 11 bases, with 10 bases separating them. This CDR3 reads CASSLGGAQYF. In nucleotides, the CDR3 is TGTGCCAGCAGCTTGGGGGGGGCACAGTACTTC.

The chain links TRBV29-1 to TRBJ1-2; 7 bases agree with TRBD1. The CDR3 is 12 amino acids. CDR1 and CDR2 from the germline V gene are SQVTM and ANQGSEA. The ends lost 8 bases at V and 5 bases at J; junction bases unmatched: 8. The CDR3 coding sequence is TGCAGCTTAGGGGACAGAGCATATGGCTACACCTTC. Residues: CSLGDRAYGYTF.

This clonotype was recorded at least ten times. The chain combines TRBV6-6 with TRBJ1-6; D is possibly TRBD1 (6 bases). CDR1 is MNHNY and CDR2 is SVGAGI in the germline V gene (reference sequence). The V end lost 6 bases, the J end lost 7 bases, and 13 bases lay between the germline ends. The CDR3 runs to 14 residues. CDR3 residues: CASRTDSSNSPLHF. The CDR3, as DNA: TGTGCCAGCAGGACGGACAGCTCAAATTCACCCCTCCACTTT.

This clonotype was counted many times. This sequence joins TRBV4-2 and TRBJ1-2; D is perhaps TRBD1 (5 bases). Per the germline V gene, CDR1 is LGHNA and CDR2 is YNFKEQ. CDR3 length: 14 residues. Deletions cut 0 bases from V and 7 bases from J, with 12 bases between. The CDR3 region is CASSQEAGASGYTF. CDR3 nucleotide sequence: TGTGCCAGCAGCCAAGAGGCTGGGGCGAGTGGCTACACCTTC.